This note documents a single T cell receptor beta chain sequence. This sample was included in a study of blood T cell repertoires in COVID-19. Study at large: Donors in the United States, Italy and Spain gave samples during acute or convalescent COVID-19. Sources were T cells, B-cell-depleted T cells, or PBMCs; the material itself was cDNA or gDNA.

Authors' processing steps: Reference gene primer amplification in the assay estimated nucleated cell counts. Profiled with immunoSEQ multiplex PCR; TCRdb holds only in-frame clones, not every one. The V and J calls and clone size come from that table; D and trimming were worked out from the DNA. Of about 50,000 clones in the sample, roughly 82% were seen once. CDR3 length: 16 residues. The V gene end was trimmed by 5 bases and the J gene end by 5 bases; junction bases not matched to a gene: 6. Germline V gene sequence: CDR1 SGDLS, CDR2 YYNGEE. The chain has TRBV9 and TRBJ2-2; 13 positions match TRBD2. The specimen sequenced was peripheral blood. The source of this sequence is a human donor in a cohort sampled during active COVID-19. CDR3 nucleotide sequence: TGTGCCAGCAGTTCAGGACTAGCGGGAGCGACCGGGGAGCTGTTTTTT. This encodes CASSSGLAGATGELFF.